The 22 T cell receptor beta chains given below trace back to one sample, sequenced in a study of blood T cell repertoires in COVID-19. Sequencing used immunoSEQ multiplex PCR; TCRdb keeps in-frame clones, though not all of them. The sample lists 150,000 or so clones, roughly 88% seen once, with about 1.2% in the top ten. Sequenced material: peripheral blood. All receptors come from a man aged 60-69 years who had recovered from COVID-19.

V usage is TRBV7-2 and J usage is TRBJ2-3; D possibly corresponds to TRBD1 (5 bases). V was clipped by 1 base and J by 1 base, with 9 bases between them. From germline, CDR1 is SGHTA and CDR2 FQGNSA. This CDR3 has 15 amino acids. CDR3 DNA: TGTGCCAGCAGCTTAGGGCAGGGCGGCACAGATACGCAGTATTTT. Protein sequence: CASSLGQGGTDTQYF.

J is TRBJ1-4 and V is TRBV13; TRBD1 agrees at 9 bases. The V gene end was trimmed by 6 bases and the J gene end by 13 bases; junction bases not matched to a gene: 3. The CDR3 runs to 11 residues. CDR1 and CDR2 from the germline V gene are PRHDT and FYEKMQ (reference sequence). The CDR3 protein is CASRRDRALFF. DNA of the CDR3: TGTGCCAGCAGAAGGGACAGGGCACTGTTTTTT.

The chain carries TRBV4-1 and TRBJ1-3; D uncertain. Germline V gives CDR1 MGHRA, CDR2 YSYEKL. V dropped 0 bases and J dropped 5 bases, with 11 bases sitting between them. The CDR3 length is 15 residues. CDR3 sequence reads: CASSQEGAGRNTIYF. The CDR3, as DNA: TGCGCCAGCAGCCAAGAGGGTGCGGGGAGAAACACCATATATTTT.

This chain links TRBV12-1 with TRBJ1-5; the DNA was not compared with TRBD1, the D call given in the table. TRBV12-1 counts as a pseudogene. This CDR3 has 16 residues. CDR3 DNA sequence: TGTGCCAGCAGCTTACGAGCGACAGGGGCCAATCAGCCCCAGCATTTT. Translation: CASSLRATGANQPQHF.

V is TRBV24-1 and J is TRBJ2-1; D is perhaps TRBD2 (6 bases). CDR3 length: 15 residues. Between the trimmed V and J ends, which lost 1 base and 5 bases, there was a span of 11 bases. The germline V gene encodes CDR1 KGHDR and CDR2 SFDVKD. CDR3 residues: CATSDFGGMDNEQFF. The CDR3 nucleotides read TGTGCCACCAGTGATTTTGGAGGGATGGACAATGAGCAGTTCTTC.

This chain uses TRBV19 with TRBJ1-5; the D is unclear. The CDR3 extends over 14 amino acids. Germline V gene data show CDR1 as LNHDA and CDR2 as SQIVND (reference sequence). The V and J ends lost 9 bases and 6 bases respectively, with 18 bases between them. In DNA form, the CDR3 reads TGTGCCAGCCGACCCCAGCAGGAGGCTCAGCCCCAGCATTTT. Its translation is CASRPQQEAQPQHF.

CDR3 sequence reads: CASSPRFEVNEQYF. DNA for the CDR3: TGTGCCAGCAGCCCCCGCTTCGAGGTCAACGAGCAGTACTTC. V usage is TRBV9 and J usage is TRBJ2-7, with D hard to call. The germline V gene has CDR1 SGDLS and CDR2 YYNGEE. The CDR3 spans 14 residues. Trimming took off 4 bases at V and 5 bases at J, with 16 bases between the two ends.

This clone was observed once. The rearrangement links TRBV5-1 to TRBJ1-1; TRBD1 might be the D (5 bases). V lost 4 bases and J 1 base, leaving 20 bases between the germline ends. From germline, CDR1 is SGHRS and CDR2 YFSETQ. This CDR3 spans 17 amino acids. As DNA, the CDR3 is TGCGCCAGCAGCCCGATCCTCACAGGAACCGGGAACACTGAAGCTTTCTTT. Residues: CASSPILTGTGNTEAFF. The entire variable domain, with the rest obtained from reference TRBV5-1 and TRBJ1-1, is as follows: KAGVTQTPRYLIKTRGQQVTLSCSPISGHRSVSWYQQTPGQGLQFLFEYFSETQRNKGNFPGRFSGRQFSNSRSEMNVSTLELGDSALYLCASSPILTGTGNTEAFFGQGTRLTVV.

The gene calls are TRBV10-1 and TRBJ2-5; 10 bases agree with TRBD2. From germline, CDR1 is WNHNN and CDR2 SYGVQD (reference sequence). The CDR3 is 14 residues long. J gave up 6 bases and V 5 bases, and 6 bases lay outside the gene matches. The CDR3 DNA is TGCGCCAGCAGTCTACCGGGACTAGCGAAGACCCAGTACTTC. Its protein product is CASSLPGLAKTQYF.

In this sample, this clone turned up once. The V and J genes are TRBV2 and TRBJ2-3, with D maybe TRBD1 (5 bases). Germline CDR1 is SNHLY and CDR2 is FYNNEI. V dropped 7 bases and J dropped 6 bases, with 8 bases sitting between them. This CDR3 region has 11 residues. DNA of the CDR3: TGTGCCAGCACGAACAGGGATACGCAGTATTTT. Translation: CASTNRDTQYF.

This clone was observed a single time. The chain recombines TRBV12-3 or TRBV12-4 with TRBJ1-5, with no clear D. Trimming pared 4 bases from V and 5 bases from J, leaving 9 bases between. This CDR3 spans 13 amino acids. The CDR3 protein is CASSSHEDQPQHF. The DNA for the CDR3 is TGTGCCAGCAGTTCCCACGAGGATCAGCCCCAGCATTTT.

This chain uses TRBV6-2 or TRBV6-3 with TRBJ2-1, with a weak D call TRBD1 (6 bases). The CDR3 length is 13 residues. Germline V lookup: CDR1 MNHEY, CDR2 SVGEGT. The V end was cut by 2 bases, the J end by 12 bases, with 14 bases between. The chain's CDR3 is CASSYGQGSWQFF. The CDR3 nucleotides read TGTGCCAGCAGTTACGGGCAGGGGTCCTGGCAGTTCTTC.

J is TRBJ1-3 and V is TRBV19; 7 bases line up with TRBD1. The V and J ends lost 7 bases and 3 bases, in that order; junction bases with no gene match: 6. The germline V gene has CDR1 LNHDA and CDR2 SQIVND (reference sequence). The CDR3 sequence is 14 residues long. The CDR3: CASNRRGYGNTIYF. DNA of the CDR3: TGTGCCAGTAACCGCAGGGGGTATGGAAACACCATATATTTT. Full variable domain (outside the CDR3, taken from reference TRBV19 and TRBJ1-3): DGGITQSPKYLFRKEGQNVTLSCEQNLNHDAMYWYRQDPGQGLRLIYYSQIVNDFQKGDIAEGYSVSREKKESFPLTVTSAQKNPTAFYLCASNRRGYGNTIYFGEGSWLTVV.

The chain couples TRBV19 to TRBJ2-1; no reliable D call. The CDR3 sequence is 15 residues long. CDR1 and CDR2 (germline): LNHDA, SQIVND (reference sequence). Trimming took 3 bases from V and 0 from J, leaving 9 bases between them. CDR3 amino acids: CASSISPSSYNEQFF. The CDR3 DNA follows: TGTGCCAGTAGTATTTCGCCTAGCTCCTACAATGAGCAGTTCTTC.

CDR3 in DNA: TGCGCCAGCAGCCATCGACAGGGGGGTAACACAGATACGCAGTATTTT. Translation: CASSHRQGGNTDTQYF. The V gene is TRBV4-1, the J gene TRBJ2-3; 9 bases agree with TRBD1. Trimming removed 3 bases from V and 2 bases from J; junction bases left unmatched: 6. Germline-derived CDR1 and CDR2 are MGHRA and YSYEKL. CDR3 length: 16 residues.

The chain combines TRBV19 with TRBJ2-7, with D perhaps matching TRBD1 (6 bases). The germline V gene encodes CDR1 LNHDA and CDR2 SQIVND (reference sequence). V gave up 6 bases and J gave up 2 bases, with 11 bases separating them. The CDR3 has 13 amino acids. This CDR3 reads CASSPGHAYEQYF. The DNA of the CDR3 is TGTGCCAGTAGCCCGGGACACGCCTACGAGCAGTACTTC.

In this sample, this clone turned up once. The gene calls are TRBV6-5 and TRBJ1-5, with D possibly being TRBD1 (6 bases). This CDR3 has 15 amino acids. Germline V gene lookup returns CDR1 MNHEY and CDR2 SVGAGI. Trimming shortened V by 7 bases and J by 8 bases, and 21 bases separated the two germline ends. The CDR3 DNA follows: TGTGCCAGCACTCCATCCCCAGGGGCCGGGGAGCCCCAGCATTTT. Translated, it gives CASTPSPGAGEPQHF.

CDR3 nucleotide sequence: TGTGCCAGCAGCTTAGGCGGCGGGGGGAACTATGGCTACACCTTC. This encodes CASSLGGGGNYGYTF. This rearrangement joins TRBV11-2 to TRBJ1-2; TRBD1 is a possible D gene (5 bases). Germline assignment: CDR1 SGHAT and CDR2 FQNNGV. CDR3 size: 15 residues. The ends were cut back, 1 base at V and 2 bases at J, with 11 bases in the middle.

This chain connects TRBV6-5 to TRBJ1-5; 9 bases line up with TRBD1. This CDR3 is built from 15 residues. The germline gives CDR1 MNHEY, CDR2 SVGAGI. The trim removed 5 bases at V and 2 bases at J, leaving 4 bases unmatched. The CDR3 sequence is CASSTGTGRNQPQHF. The DNA for the CDR3 is TGTGCCAGCAGTACCGGGACAGGGCGCAATCAGCCCCAGCATTTT.

The rearrangement uses TRBV18 and TRBJ2-3; possible D gene TRBD2, 5 bases. Trimming took 3 bases from V and 0 from J, leaving 13 bases between them. The CDR3 contains 16 residues. Germline V gene lookup returns CDR1 KGHSH and CDR2 LQKENI. The CDR3 protein is CASSPDQDSSTDTQYF. DNA for the CDR3: TGTGCCAGCTCACCTGACCAGGACTCTAGCACAGATACGCAGTATTTT.

The gene calls are TRBV27 and TRBJ2-5; tentative D call: TRBD1 (5 bases). CDR3 length equals 14 residues. Germline loops: CDR1 MNHEY, CDR2 SMNVEV (reference sequence). V was clipped by 2 bases and J by 1 base, with 8 bases between them. The CDR3 is CASSLRQTQETQYF. CDR3 in DNA: TGTGCCAGCAGTTTAAGACAGACCCAAGAGACCCAGTACTTC.

The chain carries TRBV5-5 and TRBJ1-4; TRBD1 might be the D (5 bases). Germline V lookup: CDR1 SGHKS, CDR2 YYEKEE (reference sequence). Between the trimmed V and J ends, which lost 4 bases and 0 bases, there was a span of 7 bases. The CDR3 is made up of 14 amino acids. The CDR3 DNA reads as TGTGCCAGCAGCGCCAGGGCAACTAATGAAAAACTGTTTTTT. Encoded protein: CASSARATNEKLFF.